The source of this TCR beta chain is a study of blood T cell repertoires in COVID-19. For the study at large: Sites in the United States, Italy and Spain provided acute and convalescent COVID-19 samples. PBMCs, B-cell-depleted T cells, or T cells provided the cDNA or gDNA that made up the material.

Losses at the gene ends were 0 bases for V and 4 bases for J; bases not matched to a gene: 14. The CDR3 is 18 amino acids. Germline values: CDR1 MGHRA, CDR2 YSYEKL. In the authors' methods: Scientists estimated how many nucleated cells there were by amplifying reference gene primers. Profiling relied on immunoSEQ multiplex PCR, and the TCRdb table lists in-frame clones only, not all of them. V and J calls and clone size follow that table, whereas D and trimming were derived from the DNA. This sample has 310,000 or so clones; approximately 86% occur once, and the top ten carry 2% to 2.5%. The sequence came from a woman aged 30 to 39 who had recovered from COVID-19. The sequenced sample was peripheral blood. The chain is built from TRBV4-1 and TRBJ1-1, with 7 positions matching TRBD1. The CDR3: CASSQERSVTGESTEAFF. The CDR3 coding sequence is TGCGCCAGCAGCCAAGAGAGGAGCGTTACAGGGGAGAGCACTGAAGCTTTCTTT.